This T cell receptor (beta chain) was retrieved from a study of graft-versus-host responses after intestinal transplantation. Sequenced by immunoSEQ multiplex PCR; TCRdb stores in-frame clones only, minus some. The repertoire holds about 47,000 clones, with approximately 95% as singletons. General observations from the study: HvG clone declines early post-transplant were associated with peak circulating GvH levels. Ileal or blood samples showed some GvH clones first, and such clones were also found in recipient marrow.

The CDR3 sequence is 19 residues long. The J segment lost 2 bases and the V segment lost 5 bases, leaving 16 bases of the junction unmatched. Per germline, CDR1 WNHNN and CDR2 SYGVQD (reference sequence). In the case of this clone: Its target is not known.

The sequence was collected from a human patient who received an intestinal transplant, so some T cells may come from the graft donor. V gene TRBV10-1 combines with J gene TRBJ2-3, with 10 bases identical to TRBD1. The sample here was PBMCs, taken about 800 days after a first intestinal transplant, on the day of a second. CDR3 region: CASSLNRGPGQGTTDTQYF. DNA of the CDR3: TGCGCCAGCAGTTTAAACCGGGGACCGGGACAGGGGACCACAGATACGCAGTATTTT.